This T cell receptor (beta chain) was observed in a study of chemoradiotherapy in HPV16-positive cancers (dated by TCRdb to the early 2020s). Background on the whole study: Candidate HPV-specific T-cell clones and common TCR motifs were defined by functional T-cell assays performed on cells from a couple of HPV16-positive patients. The study set out to ask whether T-cell immunity against the HPV oncoproteins E6 and E7 changes over the course of chemoradiotherapy and whether that immunity affects survival. The candidate HPV-specific TCRs and motifs were subsequently tracked in TCR repertoires obtained from approximately 86 patients with HPV-related cancers.

General findings and caveats noted by the study authors: The functional definition of HPV-specific T cells was derived from only two HPV16-positive patients, and the survival association was reported for HPV16-positive patients. Expansion of candidate HPV-specific clones and E7-related TCR motifs was observed in the tumor microenvironment during treatment, whereas no such expansion was observed for non-HPV-specific T cells. Among HPV16-positive patients, expansion of HPV-responsive T cells during chemoradiotherapy was associated with better recurrence-free survival.

Repertoires were sampled repeatedly over the course of chemoradiotherapy, so clonal expansion could be followed in the tumor microenvironment. Receptor amplification or capture employed the immunoSEQ multiplex PCR assay. This immuneACCESS table, as held by TCRdb, lists in-frame sequences with V and J called but not all clones. Of the missing ones, under half trace to an unresolved V gene in checked studies; the others have no known cause. The sample table shows more than 1,200 clones, and 55% to 75% are seen once. The ten largest clonotypes hold roughly 19% of the sample. On this clone: The target of this receptor is not known. The sample holds no much larger clone one base away, and base qualities are not on file.

CDR1 and CDR2, looked up from the germline V gene (reference sequence), are LNHDA and SQIVND. CDR3 length: 15 amino acids, cysteine to phenylalanine. The read is trimmed to its CDR3 DNA, 45 bases read in frame from base 1. The trim is 2 bases for V and 3 bases for J, with a gap of 14 bases between the germline ends. In this chain, TRBV19 is recombined with TRBJ2-7, with TRBD1 as a weak D call on 6 bases. The input for sequencing was tumor tissue, taken from a patient who underwent chemoradiotherapy. The receptor was derived from a human donor with HPV-associated anogenital cancer. The nucleotide sequence is TGTGCCAGTAGTATATCTTCAGGGGTGGTCTACGAGCAGTACTTC. This sequence encodes CASSISSGVVYEQYF.